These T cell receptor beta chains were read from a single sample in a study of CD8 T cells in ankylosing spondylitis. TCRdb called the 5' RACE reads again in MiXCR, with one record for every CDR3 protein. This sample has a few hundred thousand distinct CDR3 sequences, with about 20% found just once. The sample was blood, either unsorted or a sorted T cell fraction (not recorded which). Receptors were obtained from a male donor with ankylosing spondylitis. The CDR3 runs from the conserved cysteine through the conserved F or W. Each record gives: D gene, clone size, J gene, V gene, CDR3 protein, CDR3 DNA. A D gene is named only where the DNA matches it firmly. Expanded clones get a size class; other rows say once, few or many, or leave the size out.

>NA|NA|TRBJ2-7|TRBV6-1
CASSRSVGYEQYF
TGTGCCAGCAGCCGCAGTGTAGGGTACGAGCAGTACTTC
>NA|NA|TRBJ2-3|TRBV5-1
CASSLAGPAGTDTQYF
TGCGCCAGCAGCTTGGCCGGGCCAGCAGGCACAGATACGCAGTATTTT
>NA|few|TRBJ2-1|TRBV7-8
CASSFGGGMEYEQFF
TGTGCCAGCAGCTTTGGCGGAGGAATGGAATATGAGCAGTTCTTC
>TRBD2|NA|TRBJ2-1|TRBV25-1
CVSSEPGLAGGNEQFF
TGTGTCAGCAGTGAACCCGGACTAGCGGGAGGTAATGAGCAGTTCTTC
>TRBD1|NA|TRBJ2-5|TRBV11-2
CASSLAGQGRETQYF
TGTGCCAGCAGCTTAGCTGGACAGGGGAGGGAGACCCAGTACTTC
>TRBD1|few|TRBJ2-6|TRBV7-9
CASSPPTGGGANVLTF
TGTGCCAGCAGCCCACCGACAGGGGGTGGGGCCAACGTCCTGACTTTC
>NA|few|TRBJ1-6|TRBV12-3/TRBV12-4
CASIMDINSPLHF
TGTGCCAGCATTATGGACATCAATTCACCCCTCCACTTT
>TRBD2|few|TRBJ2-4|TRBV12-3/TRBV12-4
CASSQTSAGNIQYF
TGTGCCAGCAGTCAGACTAGCGCGGGGAACATTCAGTACTTC
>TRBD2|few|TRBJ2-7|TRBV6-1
CASSPTSGNSYEQYF
TGTGCCAGCAGCCCGACTAGCGGGAATTCTTACGAGCAGTACTTC
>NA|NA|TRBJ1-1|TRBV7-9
CASSLAMGIPEAFF
TGTGCCAGCAGCTTAGCGATGGGGATCCCTGAAGCTTTCTTT
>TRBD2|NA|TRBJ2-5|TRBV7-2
CASSFVTSATQYF
TGTGCCAGCAGCTTCGTGACTAGCGCGACCCAGTACTTC
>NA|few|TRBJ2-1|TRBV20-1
CSKQPGLSYNEQFF
TGCAGTAAGCAACCGGGACTGTCGTACAATGAGCAGTTCTTC
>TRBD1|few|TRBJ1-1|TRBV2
CASILDRDAEAFF
TGTGCCAGCATCCTCGACAGGGACGCTGAAGCTTTCTTT
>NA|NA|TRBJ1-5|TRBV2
CAAGRDSNQPQHF
TGTGCCGCCGGCCGGGACAGCAATCAGCCCCAGCATTTT
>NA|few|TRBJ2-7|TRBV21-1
CASTPGKSYEQYF
TGTGCCAGCACCCCAGGGAAATCCTACGAGCAGTACTTC
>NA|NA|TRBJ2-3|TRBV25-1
CASSESVDTQYF
TGTGCCAGCAGTGAATCGGTAGATACGCAGTATTTT
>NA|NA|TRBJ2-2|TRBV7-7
CASSLQGDRRIGELFF
TGTGCTAGCAGCTTGCAAGGGGACCGAAGGATCGGGGAGCTGTTTTTT
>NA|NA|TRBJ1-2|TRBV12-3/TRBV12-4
CASSLANYGYTF
TGTGCCAGCAGTTTAGCCAACTATGGCTACACCTTC
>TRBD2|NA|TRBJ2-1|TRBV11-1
CASSSTGTSNPDEQFF
TGTGCCAGCAGCTCGACCGGGACTAGCAATCCAGACGAGCAGTTCTTC
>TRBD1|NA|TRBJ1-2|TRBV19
CASSPGGGGYTF
TGTGCCAGTAGCCCAGGGGGCGGCGGCTACACCTTC
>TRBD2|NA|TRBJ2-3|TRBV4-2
CASSQEREGTDTQYF
TGTGCCAGCAGCCAAGAGCGGGAGGGAACAGATACGCAGTATTTT
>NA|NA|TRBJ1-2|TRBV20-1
CSARTGTLYGYTF
TGCAGTGCTAGAACCGGGACACTATATGGCTACACCTTC
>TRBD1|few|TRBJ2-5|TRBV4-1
CASSQEGTVQETQYF
TGCGCCAGCAGCCAAGAAGGGACAGTTCAAGAGACCCAGTACTTC
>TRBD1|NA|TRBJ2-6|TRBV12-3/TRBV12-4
CASSPGTGGRGANVLTF
TGTGCCAGCAGCCCCGGGACAGGGGGACGAGGGGCCAACGTCCTGACTTTC
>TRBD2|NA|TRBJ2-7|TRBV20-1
CSARDPGLAGGGEQYF
TGCAGTGCTAGAGATCCGGGACTAGCGGGAGGGGGCGAGCAGTACTTC
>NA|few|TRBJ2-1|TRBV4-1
CASSPQEDSSYNEQFF
TGCGCCAGCAGCCCCCAGGAGGATAGCTCCTACAATGAGCAGTTCTTC
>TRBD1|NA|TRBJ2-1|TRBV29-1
CSVAGTGGNEQFF
TGCAGCGTTGCCGGGACAGGGGGTAATGAGCAGTTCTTC
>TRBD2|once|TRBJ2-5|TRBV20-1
CSAAIAGPYQETQYF
TGCAGTGCTGCAATAGCGGGGCCGTACCAAGAGACCCAGTACTTC